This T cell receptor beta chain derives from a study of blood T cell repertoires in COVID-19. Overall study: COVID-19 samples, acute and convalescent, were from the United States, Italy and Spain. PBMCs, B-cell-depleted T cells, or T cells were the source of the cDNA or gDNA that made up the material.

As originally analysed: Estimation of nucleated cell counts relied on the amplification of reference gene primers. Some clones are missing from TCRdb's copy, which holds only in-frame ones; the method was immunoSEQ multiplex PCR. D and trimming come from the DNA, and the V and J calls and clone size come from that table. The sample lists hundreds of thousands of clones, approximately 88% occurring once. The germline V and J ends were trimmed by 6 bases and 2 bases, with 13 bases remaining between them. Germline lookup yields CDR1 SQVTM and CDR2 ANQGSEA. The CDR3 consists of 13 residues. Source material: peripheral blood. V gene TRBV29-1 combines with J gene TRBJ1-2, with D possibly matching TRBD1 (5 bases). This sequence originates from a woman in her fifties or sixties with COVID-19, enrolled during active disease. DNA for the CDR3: TGCAGCGTAAAACAGGTTTCAAACTATGGCTACACCTTC. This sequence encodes CSVKQVSNYGYTF.